This TCR delta chain was observed in a study of delta chain sequences of gamma delta T cells (TCRdb year 2017). This clone is hyperexpanded (1% or more) in its sample. There is no known antigen for this receptor. Qualities for individual bases were not recorded, and no much larger clone is one base off. At the DNA level, this CDR3 is encoded by other sequences in the same sample as well. Library creation used 5' RACE. The data were produced on an Illumina MiSeq. Via CATT, TCRdb reprocessed the public reads, and rows with identical DNA were then joined. Here the sample has around 540 delta-chain clones; around a fifth occur a single time. About three fifths of the sample comes from the top ten. The germline V gene supplies CDR1 GEAIGNYY and CDR2 EKD. The CDR3, cysteine through phenylalanine, is 14 amino acids long. Just CDR3 DNA is preserved here, 42 bases in frame from base 1. V gives up 0 bases and J gives up 1 base, and the segment between their germline ends measures 8 bases.

This TCR was sampled from a human donor in good health. In this chain, TRDV2 is recombined with TRDJ1; there is no confident call for the D gene. Material: either unsorted cells or a sorted T cell fraction (not recorded which). The nucleotides are TGTGCCTGTGACACCGTGGCTGGCACCGATAAACTCATCTTT. Its coded protein is CACDTVAGTDKLIF.